The 5 T cell receptor beta chains below come from one sample, sequenced in a study of beta chain features in type 1 diabetes (dated by TCRdb to between 2017 and 2018). Libraries were built with the immunoSEQ multiplex PCR assay. The entire isolated RNA was reverse transcribed using the High Capacity cDNA Reverse Transcription Kit, and thus expressed TCRB transcripts were sequenced. In its TCRdb copy, this immuneACCESS table keeps in-frame sequences only and misses some clones. Where compared with another copy, unresolved V genes explain less than half of these, and the others have no known cause. For this sample the table gives 38,000 or so clones, of which about 65% were detected only once. The top ten hold roughly 2% of the sample. Sequencing used Tregs from blood. Per the publication, the cell subset or site label means: regulatory CD4+ T cells. These receptors were collected from a young woman in good health.

The chain recombines TRBV7-2 with TRBJ2-5; D may be TRBD1 (5 bases). V lost 2 bases and J 3 bases, leaving 7 bases between the germline ends. CDR1 and CDR2 from the germline V gene are SGHTA and FQGNSA. The CDR3 is made up of 13 amino acids. CDR3 sequence reads: CASSLRREETQYF. The CDR3 coding sequence is TGTGCCAGCAGCTTACGCAGGGAAGAGACCCAGTACTTC.

The chain employs TRBV5-4 and TRBJ2-1; D gene uncertain. The germline V gene has CDR1 SGHNT and CDR2 YYREEE (reference sequence). V was trimmed by 1 base and J by 0 bases, leaving 8 bases between them. The CDR3 consists of 15 residues. The CDR3 DNA reads TGTGCCAGCAGCTTGCAACTCACCTCCTACAATGAGCAGTTCTTC. It is translated as CASSLQLTSYNEQFF. The full variable domain, its missing parts supplied by reference TRBV5-4 and TRBJ2-1, is ETGVTQSPTHLIKTRGQQVTLRCSSQSGHNTVSWYQQALGQGPQFIFQYYREEENGRGNFPPRFSGLQFPNYSSELNVNALELDDSALYLCASSLQLTSYNEQFFGPGTRLTVL.

This clone was seen only a few times. The rearrangement uses TRBV29-1 and TRBJ1-1, with D unclear. Germline-derived CDR1 and CDR2 are SQVTM and ANQGSEA. CDR3 size: 11 residues. The ends were cut back, 6 bases at V and 2 bases at J, with 7 bases in the middle. Here the CDR3 reads CSVLGNTEAFF. The CDR3 nucleotides read TGCAGCGTCCTAGGTAACACTGAAGCTTTCTTT.

The rearrangement joins TRBV4-3 to TRBJ1-1; TRBD1 agrees at 8 bases. Looked up from germline, CDR1 is LGHNA and CDR2 is YSLEER. The CDR3 is 17 residues long. Losses at the gene ends were 0 bases for V and 4 bases for J; bases not matched to a gene: 10. CDR3 sequence reads: CASSQEVTGAGITEAFF. CDR3 in DNA: TGCGCCAGCAGCCAAGAAGTGACAGGGGCTGGTATCACTGAAGCTTTCTTT.

V and J are TRBV12-5 and TRBJ2-1; 7 bases are shared with TRBD2. Losses at the gene ends were 1 base for V and 3 bases for J; bases not matched to a gene: 24. The germline V gene has CDR1 LGHNT and CDR2 FRNRAP. The CDR3 totals 22 residues. The CDR3 nucleotides are TGTGCTAGTGGTTTGGCTCCCAAGACTACGGCGGGAGTTTTATCGGACTACAATGAGCAGTTCTTC. Translated, it gives CASGLAPKTTAGVLSDYNEQFF.